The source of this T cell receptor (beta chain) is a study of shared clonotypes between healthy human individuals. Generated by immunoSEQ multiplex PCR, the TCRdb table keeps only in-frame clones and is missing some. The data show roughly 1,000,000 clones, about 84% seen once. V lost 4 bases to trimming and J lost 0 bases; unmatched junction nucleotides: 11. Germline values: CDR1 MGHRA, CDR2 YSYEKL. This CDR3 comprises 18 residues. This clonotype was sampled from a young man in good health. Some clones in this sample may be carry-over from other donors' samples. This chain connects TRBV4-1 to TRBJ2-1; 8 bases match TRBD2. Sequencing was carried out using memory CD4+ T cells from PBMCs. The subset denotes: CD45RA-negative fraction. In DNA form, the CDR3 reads TGCGCCAGCAGCCGACCGAGGAGCGGGGGCCCCTCCTACAATGAGCAGTTCTTC. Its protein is CASSRPRSGGPSYNEQFF.